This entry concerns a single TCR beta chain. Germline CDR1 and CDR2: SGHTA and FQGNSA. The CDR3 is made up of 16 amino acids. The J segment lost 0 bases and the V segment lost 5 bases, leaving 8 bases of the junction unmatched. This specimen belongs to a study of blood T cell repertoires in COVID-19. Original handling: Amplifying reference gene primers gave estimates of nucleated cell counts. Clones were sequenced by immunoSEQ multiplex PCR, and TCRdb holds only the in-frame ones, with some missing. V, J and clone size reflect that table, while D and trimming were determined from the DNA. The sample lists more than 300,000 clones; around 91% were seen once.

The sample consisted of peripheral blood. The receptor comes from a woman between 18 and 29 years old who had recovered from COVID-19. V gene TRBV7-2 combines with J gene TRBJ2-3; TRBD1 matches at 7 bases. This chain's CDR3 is CASSQEGTASTDTQYF. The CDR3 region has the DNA TGTGCCAGCAGCCAAGAGGGGACAGCTAGCACAGATACGCAGTATTTT.